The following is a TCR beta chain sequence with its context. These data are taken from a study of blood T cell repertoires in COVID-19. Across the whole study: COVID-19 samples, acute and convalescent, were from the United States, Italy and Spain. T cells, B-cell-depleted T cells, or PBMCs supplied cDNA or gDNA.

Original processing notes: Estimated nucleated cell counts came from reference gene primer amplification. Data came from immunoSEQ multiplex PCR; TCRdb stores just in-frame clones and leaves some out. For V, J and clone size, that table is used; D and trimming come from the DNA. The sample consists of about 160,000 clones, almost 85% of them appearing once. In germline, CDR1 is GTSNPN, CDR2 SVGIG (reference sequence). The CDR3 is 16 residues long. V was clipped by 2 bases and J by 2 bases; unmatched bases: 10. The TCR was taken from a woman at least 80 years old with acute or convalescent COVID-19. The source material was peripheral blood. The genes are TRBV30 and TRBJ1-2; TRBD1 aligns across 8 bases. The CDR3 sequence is CAWSPRGRGQNYGYTF. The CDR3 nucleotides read TGTGCCTGGAGTCCACGCGGCAGGGGGCAAAACTATGGCTACACCTTC.